A selection of T cell receptor beta chains follows, all from one sample in a study of T cell responses to AZD1222 COVID-19 vaccine. The assay was immunoSEQ multiplex PCR, and TCRdb's table has in-frame clones only and misses some. The sample consists of 100,000 or so clones, over 75% of them appearing once. The starting material was peripheral blood, obtained on day 0 of AZD1222 vaccination. These TCRs come from an adult in good health. The CDR3 runs from the conserved cysteine through the conserved F or W. Fields, in order: J gene, V gene, D gene, clone size, CDR3 DNA, CDR3 protein. D genes are given only for firm matches. The size field is filled for only some rows; it gives once, few, many or a size class.

>TRBJ1-5|TRBV3-1/TRBV3-2|NA|once
TGTGCCAGCAGTTGTACACAACCCAGCAATCAGCCCCAGCATTTT
CASSCTQPSNQPQHF
>TRBJ1-1|TRBV2|NA|NA
TGTGCCACCCAAGGACGGCACACTGAAGCTTTCTTT
CATQGRHTEAFF
>TRBJ2-5|TRBV7-7|NA|once
TGTGCCAGCAGCAAGCGCCGGGCGGAGCAAGAGACCCAGTACTTC
CASSKRRAEQETQYF
>TRBJ2-3|TRBV6-6|NA|NA
TGTGCCAGCAGTTATCCAGCGGGTAGCACAGATACGCAGTATTTT
CASSYPAGSTDTQYF
>TRBJ1-5|TRBV7-8|NA|NA
TGTGCCAGCAGCTTAGGAGGGGGTTCGAGCAATCAGCCCCAGCATTTT
CASSLGGGSSNQPQHF
>TRBJ1-2|TRBV30|NA|NA
TGTGCCTGGAGTGTACACCGGGGGGCTAACTATGGCTACACCTTC
CAWSVHRGANYGYTF
>TRBJ1-1|TRBV18|NA|NA
TGTGCCAGCTCACCACCAGGGTTCCTAAACACTGAAGCTTTCTTT
CASSPPGFLNTEAFF
>TRBJ1-2|TRBV2|NA|NA
TGTGCCAGCAGTCCCCAGTCCCGCTATGGCTACACCTTC
CASSPQSRYGYTF
>TRBJ2-7|TRBV28|TRBD2|NA
TGTGCCAGCAGAAGCGGGGGGAAGGACGAGCAGTACTTC
CASRSGGKDEQYF
>TRBJ2-1|TRBV7-2|TRBD2|NA
TGTGCCAGCAGCACAAAAACTAGCGGGGCCTACAATGAGCAGTTCTTC
CASSTKTSGAYNEQFF
>TRBJ2-7|TRBV29-1|NA|NA
TGCAGCGTTGGACCCACTCCCTACGAGCAGTACTTC
CSVGPTPYEQYF
>TRBJ2-7|TRBV3-1/TRBV3-2|NA|NA
TGTGCCAGCAGCCAAGATCAGGTTACCTACGAGCAGTACTTC
CASSQDQVTYEQYF
>TRBJ2-1|TRBV5-1|NA|NA
TGCGCCAGCAGCTTGGAGGGGTTCGGAGCCAATGAGCAGTTCTTC
CASSLEGFGANEQFF
>TRBJ2-3|TRBV10-2|NA|NA
TGCGCCAGCAGTGGTATCGGCGGGGTGGTAGATACGCAGTATTTT
CASSGIGGVVDTQYF
>TRBJ1-1|TRBV5-6|NA|NA
TGTGCCAGCAGCTTGTCTGTCAGGAACACTGAAGCTTTCTTT
CASSLSVRNTEAFF
>TRBJ2-1|TRBV6-6|NA|NA
TGTGCCAGCAGTCCCTTACCCCAATCCCACCTTTACAATGAGCAGTTCTTC
CASSPLPQSHLYNEQFF
>TRBJ1-3|TRBV5-5|NA|NA
TGTGCCAGCAGCATTTCGACGAGCTCTGGAAACACCATATATTTT
CASSISTSSGNTIYF
>TRBJ2-1|TRBV5-6|TRBD2|once
TGTGCCAGCAGCCTGGGACTATACAATGAGCAGTTCTTC
CASSLGLYNEQFF
>TRBJ2-2|TRBV11-3|TRBD1|NA
TGTGCCAGCAGCCCAGGGGGAAGGGAGCTGTTTTTT
CASSPGGRELFF
>TRBJ1-2|TRBV3-1/TRBV3-2|TRBD1|NA
TGTGCCAGCTTCTCCAGCTCAGGGGGCGGGGGTGATGGCTACACCTTC
CASFSSSGGGGDGYTF
>TRBJ1-5|TRBV18|NA|NA
TGTGCCAGCTCACCGGGACAAGGGCGACCCCAGCATTTT
CASSPGQGRPQHF
>TRBJ2-5|TRBV15|TRBD2|NA
TGTGCCACCAGCAGGGGGGGGTGGGAGACCCAGTACTTC
CATSRGGWETQYF
>TRBJ2-1|TRBV3-1/TRBV3-2|NA|NA
TGTGCCAGCAGCCAAGTCCAGAGTGAGCAGTTCTTC
CASSQVQSEQFF
>TRBJ1-4|TRBV2|NA|NA
TGTGCCAGCAGTGAAGCTAGGCTGAGAATAAATGAAAAACTGTTTTTT
CASSEARLRINEKLFF